A selection of T cell receptor beta chains follows, all from one sample in a study of blood T cell repertoires in COVID-19. Clones were read by immunoSEQ multiplex PCR, and TCRdb kept only the in-frame ones, dropping some. The sample lists 150,000 to 200,000 clones, about 86% seen once, with around 9% in the top ten. The sequencing sample was made of peripheral blood. These receptors all stem from a man aged 50 to 60 with active or convalescent COVID-19. The conserved cysteine and the conserved F or W are not part of the CDR3 here.

V gene,J gene,CDR3 protein
TRBV5-6,TRBJ2-3,ASSLRSTDTQY
TRBV19,TRBJ1-2,ASSPPQEYGYT
TRBV19,TRBJ1-4,ASRGTATTNEKLF
TRBV6-5,TRBJ2-7,ASSYSPGRVTYEQY
TRBV7-9,TRBJ2-2,ASSLDRIGELF
TRBV7-9,TRBJ1-2,ASSRRDRALYGYT
TRBV6-5,TRBJ2-1,ASIQRNEQF
TRBV7-9,TRBJ2-6,ASSLGRGGANSGANVLT
TRBV7-6,TRBJ2-1,ASSQRPWTSGEGEQF
TRBV12-5,TRBJ1-1,ASGLVLGTGNTEAF
TRBV5-1,TRBJ1-3,ASSLGQSSGNTIY
TRBV2,TRBJ1-4,ASREGQALGKLF
TRBV3-1/TRBV3-2,TRBJ2-3,ASSPGLVGLDTQY
TRBV11-2,TRBJ2-3,ASSPGVDTQY
TRBV7-2,TRBJ2-5,ASSLDRDQETQY
TRBV7-2,TRBJ2-7,ASSFSRGGENEQY
TRBV7-2,TRBJ2-5,ASSLETDVQETQY
TRBV3-1/TRBV3-2,TRBJ1-2,ASSLTGGRYT
TRBV27,TRBJ1-5,ASSPTSNQPQH
TRBV30,TRBJ1-1,AWSVSAEAF
TRBV19,TRBJ1-5,ASSTSRAQPQH
TRBV10-3,TRBJ2-2,AISDEAGELF
TRBV3-1/TRBV3-2,TRBJ1-1,ASSQAAGYWAF